Listed here is a single T cell receptor beta chain. Its antigen is as yet unknown. This record comes from a study of identical twins. General study points: Cross-sectional statistical analysis was relied on for the conclusions, without the same donors being followed. Part of the zero-insertion signal could reflect confounding by invariant MAIT and iNKT cells.

After template switching added a universal primer site, the resulting cDNA carried unique molecular identifiers. TCRdb re-called the 5' RACE reads with MiXCR, one entry per CDR3 protein. The top ten clones hold more than 0.25% of a sample with more than 1.5 million distinct CDR3 sequences, roughly 35% of them seen once. V lost 7 bases and J 11 bases, leaving 20 bases between the germline ends. The CDR3 has 13 amino acids. Germline CDR1 MDHEN, CDR2 SYDVKM. Every donor was a healthy Caucasian. V is TRBV28 and J is TRBJ1-2; maybe TRBD1 (6 bases). The TCR originated in a newborn girl in good health. Sequencing was performed on cord blood. CDR3 DNA: TGTGCCAGCACCCTGGCCGGGACACTCGCTTACACCTTC. This translates into CASTLAGTLAYTF.